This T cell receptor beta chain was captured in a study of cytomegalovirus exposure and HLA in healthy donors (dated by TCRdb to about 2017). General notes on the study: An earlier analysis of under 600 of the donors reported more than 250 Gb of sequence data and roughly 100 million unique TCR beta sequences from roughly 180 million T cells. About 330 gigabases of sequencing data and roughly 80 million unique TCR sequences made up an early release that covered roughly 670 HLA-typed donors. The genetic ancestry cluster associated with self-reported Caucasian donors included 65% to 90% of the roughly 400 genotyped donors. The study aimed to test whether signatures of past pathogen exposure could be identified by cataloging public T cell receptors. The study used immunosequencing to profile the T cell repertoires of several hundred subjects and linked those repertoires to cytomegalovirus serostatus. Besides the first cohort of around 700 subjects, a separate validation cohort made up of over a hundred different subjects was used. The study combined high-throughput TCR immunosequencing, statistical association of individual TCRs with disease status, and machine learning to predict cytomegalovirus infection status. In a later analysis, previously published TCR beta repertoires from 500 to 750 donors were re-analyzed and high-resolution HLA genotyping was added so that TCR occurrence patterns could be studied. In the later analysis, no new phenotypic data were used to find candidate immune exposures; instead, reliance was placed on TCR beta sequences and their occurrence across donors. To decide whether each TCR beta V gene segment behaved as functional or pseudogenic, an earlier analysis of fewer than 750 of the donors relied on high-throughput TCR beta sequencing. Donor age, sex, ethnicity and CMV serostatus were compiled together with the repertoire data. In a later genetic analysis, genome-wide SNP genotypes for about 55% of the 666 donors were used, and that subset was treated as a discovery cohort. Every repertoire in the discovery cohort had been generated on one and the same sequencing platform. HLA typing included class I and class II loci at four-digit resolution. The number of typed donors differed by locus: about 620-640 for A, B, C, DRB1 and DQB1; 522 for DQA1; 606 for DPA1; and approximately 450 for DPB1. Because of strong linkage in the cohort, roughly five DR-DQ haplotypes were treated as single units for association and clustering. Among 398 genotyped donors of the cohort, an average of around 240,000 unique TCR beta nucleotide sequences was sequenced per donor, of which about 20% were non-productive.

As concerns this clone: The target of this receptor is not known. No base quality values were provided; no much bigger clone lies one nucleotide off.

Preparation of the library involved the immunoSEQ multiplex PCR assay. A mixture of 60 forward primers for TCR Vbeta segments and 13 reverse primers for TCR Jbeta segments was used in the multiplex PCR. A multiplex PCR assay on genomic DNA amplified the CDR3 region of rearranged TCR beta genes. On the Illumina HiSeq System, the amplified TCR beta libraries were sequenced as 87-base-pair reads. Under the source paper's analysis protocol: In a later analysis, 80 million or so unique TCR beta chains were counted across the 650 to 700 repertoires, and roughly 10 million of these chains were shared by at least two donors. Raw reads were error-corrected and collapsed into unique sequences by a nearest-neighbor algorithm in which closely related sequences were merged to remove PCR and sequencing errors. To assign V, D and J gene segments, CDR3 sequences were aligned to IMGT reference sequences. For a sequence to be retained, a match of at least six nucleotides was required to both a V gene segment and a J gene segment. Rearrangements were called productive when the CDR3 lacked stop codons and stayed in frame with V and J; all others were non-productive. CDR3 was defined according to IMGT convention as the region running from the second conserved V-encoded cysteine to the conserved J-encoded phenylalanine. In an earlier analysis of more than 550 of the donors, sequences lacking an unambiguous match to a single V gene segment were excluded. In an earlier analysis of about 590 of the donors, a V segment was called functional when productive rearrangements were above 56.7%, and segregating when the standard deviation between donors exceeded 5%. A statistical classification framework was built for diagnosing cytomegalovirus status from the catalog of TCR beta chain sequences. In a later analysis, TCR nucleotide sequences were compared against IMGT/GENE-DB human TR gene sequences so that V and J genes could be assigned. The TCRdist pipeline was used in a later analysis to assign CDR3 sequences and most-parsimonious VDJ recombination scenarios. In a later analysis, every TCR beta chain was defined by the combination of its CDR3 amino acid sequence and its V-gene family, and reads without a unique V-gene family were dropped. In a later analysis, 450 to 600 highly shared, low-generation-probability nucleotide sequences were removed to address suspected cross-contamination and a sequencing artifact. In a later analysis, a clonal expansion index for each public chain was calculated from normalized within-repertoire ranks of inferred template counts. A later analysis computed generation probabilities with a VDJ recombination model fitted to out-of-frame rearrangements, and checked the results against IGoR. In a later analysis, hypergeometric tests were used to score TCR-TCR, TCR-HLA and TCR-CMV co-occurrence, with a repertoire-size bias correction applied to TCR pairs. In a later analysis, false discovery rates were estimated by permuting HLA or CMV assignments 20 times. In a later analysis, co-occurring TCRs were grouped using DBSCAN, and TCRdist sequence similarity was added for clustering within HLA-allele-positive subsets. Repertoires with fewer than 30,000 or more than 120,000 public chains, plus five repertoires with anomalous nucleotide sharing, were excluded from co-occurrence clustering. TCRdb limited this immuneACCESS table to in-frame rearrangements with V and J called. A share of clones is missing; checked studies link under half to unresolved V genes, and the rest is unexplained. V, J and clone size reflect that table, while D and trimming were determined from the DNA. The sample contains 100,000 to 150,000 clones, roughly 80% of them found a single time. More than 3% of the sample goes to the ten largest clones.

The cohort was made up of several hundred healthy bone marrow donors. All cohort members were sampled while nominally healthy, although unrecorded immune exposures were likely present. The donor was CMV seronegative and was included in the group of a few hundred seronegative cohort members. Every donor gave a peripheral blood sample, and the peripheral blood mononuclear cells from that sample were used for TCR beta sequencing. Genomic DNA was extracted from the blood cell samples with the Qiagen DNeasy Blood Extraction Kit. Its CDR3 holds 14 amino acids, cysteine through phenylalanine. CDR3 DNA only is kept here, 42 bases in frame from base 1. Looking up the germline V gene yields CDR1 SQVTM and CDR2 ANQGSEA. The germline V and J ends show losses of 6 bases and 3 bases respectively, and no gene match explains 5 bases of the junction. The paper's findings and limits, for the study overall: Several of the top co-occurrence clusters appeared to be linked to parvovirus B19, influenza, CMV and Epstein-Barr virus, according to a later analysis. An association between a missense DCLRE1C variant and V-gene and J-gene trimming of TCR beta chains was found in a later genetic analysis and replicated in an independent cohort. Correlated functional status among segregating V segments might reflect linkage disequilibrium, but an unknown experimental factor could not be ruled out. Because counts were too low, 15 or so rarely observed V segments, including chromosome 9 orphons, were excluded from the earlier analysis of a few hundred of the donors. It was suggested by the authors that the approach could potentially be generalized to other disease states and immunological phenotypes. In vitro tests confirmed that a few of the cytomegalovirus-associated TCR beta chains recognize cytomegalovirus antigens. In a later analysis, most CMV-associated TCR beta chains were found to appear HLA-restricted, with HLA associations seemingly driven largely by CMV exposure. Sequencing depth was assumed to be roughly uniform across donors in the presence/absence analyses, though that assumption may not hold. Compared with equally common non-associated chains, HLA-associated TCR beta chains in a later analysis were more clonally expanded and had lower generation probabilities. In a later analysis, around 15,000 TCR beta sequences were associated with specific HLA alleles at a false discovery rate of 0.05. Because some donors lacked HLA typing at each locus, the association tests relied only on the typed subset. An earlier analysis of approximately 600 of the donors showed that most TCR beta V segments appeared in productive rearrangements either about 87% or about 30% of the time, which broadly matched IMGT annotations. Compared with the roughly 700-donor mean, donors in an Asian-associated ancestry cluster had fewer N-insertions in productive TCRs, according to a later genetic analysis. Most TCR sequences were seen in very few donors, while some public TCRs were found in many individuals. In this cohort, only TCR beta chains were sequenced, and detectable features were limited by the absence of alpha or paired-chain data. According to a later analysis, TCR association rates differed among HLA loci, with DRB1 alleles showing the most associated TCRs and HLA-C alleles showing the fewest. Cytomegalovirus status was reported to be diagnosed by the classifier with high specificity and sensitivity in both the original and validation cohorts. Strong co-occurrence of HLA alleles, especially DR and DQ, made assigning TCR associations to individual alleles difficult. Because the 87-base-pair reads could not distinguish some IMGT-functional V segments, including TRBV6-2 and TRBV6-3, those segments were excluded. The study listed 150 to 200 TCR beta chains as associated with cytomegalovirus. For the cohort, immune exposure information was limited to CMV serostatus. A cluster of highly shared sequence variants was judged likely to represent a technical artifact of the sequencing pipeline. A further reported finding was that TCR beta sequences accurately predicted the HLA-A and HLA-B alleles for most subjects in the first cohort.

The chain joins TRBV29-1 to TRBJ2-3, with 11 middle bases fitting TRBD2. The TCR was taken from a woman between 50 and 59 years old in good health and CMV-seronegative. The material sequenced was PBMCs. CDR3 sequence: CSVGTSGGTDTQYF. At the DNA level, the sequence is TGCAGCGTGGGGACTAGCGGTGGGACAGATACGCAGTATTTT.